This T cell receptor (beta chain) was identified during a study of T cells in Graves' hyperthyroidism and ophthalmopathy. Study findings and constraints: Blood shared most expanded thyroid clonotypes above 0.001. A model of 13 V-J features distinguished ophthalmopathy from stable hyperthyroidism.

Lactation, pregnancy, other autoimmune disease or uncontrolled infection led to exclusion of patients. Fresh peripheral blood, 10 ml, was the source of the PBMCs. V was shortened by 5 bases and J by 3 bases, with 5 bases between the two germline ends. The CDR3 consists of 11 residues. Per the germline V gene, CDR1 is MDHEN and CDR2 is SYDVKM. Researchers took RNA transcripts and amplified the TCR beta CDR3 regions from them. A first-round RT-PCR of the TCR CDR3 used the HTBI primer set. TCRdb passed the multiplex PCR reads through MiXCR, listing each CDR3 protein once. The data show about 110,000 distinct CDR3 sequences, with about 17% seen just once and under 45% held by the top ten. This clonotype was counted ten times or more. No antigen is known for it.

This clonotype originated in a woman in her forties or fifties with Graves' hyperthyroidism. The V call is TRBV28, the J call TRBJ2-7; D is unclear. Sequenced sample: blood. The CDR3: CASSQDYEQYF. The CDR3 nucleotides are TGTGCCAGCAGTCAAGACTACGAGCAGTACTTC. Variable domain in full (rest from reference TRBV28 and TRBJ2-7): DVKVTQSSRYLVKRTGEKVFLECVQDMDHENMFWYRQDPGLGLRLIYFSYDVKMKEKGDIPEGYSVSREKKERFSLILESASTNQTSMYLCASSQDYEQYFGPGTRLTVT.